A single sample is the source of the 7 T cell receptor beta chains below, sequenced in a study of cytomegalovirus exposure and HLA in healthy donors. The PCR made use of 60 Vbeta and 13 Jbeta primers. Method: immunoSEQ multiplex PCR; TCRdb's copy keeps in-frame clones and lacks some. The repertoire includes around 190,000 clones, more than 75% of them detected once, and around 3.6% sits in the top ten. Sequenced: PBMCs. The receptors were gathered from a man aged 35-49 years in good health and CMV-seropositive.

The chain recombines TRBV27 with TRBJ1-6, with 9 positions matching TRBD1. CDR1 is MNHEY, CDR2 SMNVEV, per germline (reference sequence). J was trimmed by 4 bases and V by 8 bases; bases with no gene match: 6. The CDR3 loop spans 15 amino acids. CDR3 residues: CASSTGGFYNSPLHF. CDR3 DNA sequence: TGTGCCAGCTCAACAGGGGGCTTTTATAATTCACCCCTCCACTTT.

The chain uses TRBV6-5 and TRBJ2-3; 10 nucleotides match TRBD2. The CDR3 is 14 residues long. Per germline, CDR1 MNHEY and CDR2 SVGAGI. Unmatched junction bases numbered 5, after V lost 5 bases and J lost 6 bases. The CDR3 region has the DNA TGTGCCAGCAGTAGAGCGGGGGGGCATGATACGCAGTATTTT. Protein product: CASSRAGGHDTQYF.

The V and J genes are TRBV19 and TRBJ1-5; D uncertain. This CDR3 has 14 residues. CDR1 is LNHDA, CDR2 SQIVND, per germline (reference sequence). With 5 bases removed from V and 2 bases from J, the gap between germline ends came to 10 bases. This chain's CDR3 is CASSSAGGNQPQHF. Here the CDR3 DNA reads TGTGCCAGTAGTTCCGCGGGCGGCAATCAGCCCCAGCATTTT.

The rearrangement links TRBV7-9 to TRBJ1-2; D remains unclear. Germline CDR1 is SEHNR and CDR2 is FQNEAQ (reference sequence). Trimming shortened V by 4 bases and J by 0 bases, and 12 bases separated the two germline ends. This CDR3 is 15 amino acids long. The CDR3 protein is CASSSNFGANYGYTF. The CDR3 nucleotides read TGTGCCAGCAGCTCTAACTTTGGTGCTAACTATGGCTACACCTTC.

This clone was detected once. The rearrangement uses TRBV28 and TRBJ2-5, with D possibly TRBD2 on 5 matching bases. Germline CDR1 and CDR2: MDHEN and SYDVKM. Trimming left V 8 bases short and J 2 bases short, with 9 bases between. This CDR3 comprises 12 residues. The chain's CDR3 is CASRGLQETQYF. In nucleotides, the CDR3 is TGTGCCAGCCGGGGATTACAAGAGACCCAGTACTTC. The full variable domain, its missing parts supplied by reference TRBV28 and TRBJ2-5, is DVKVTQSSRYLVKRTGEKVFLECVQDMDHENMFWYRQDPGLGLRLIYFSYDVKMKEKGDIPEGYSVSREKKERFSLILESASTNQTSMYLCASRGLQETQYFGPGTRLLVL.

The chain couples TRBV7-6 to TRBJ2-7, with 8 bases aligning to TRBD1. The CDR3 totals 16 residues. CDR1 and CDR2 (germline): SGHVS, FNYEAQ. J gave up 5 bases and V 5 bases, and 14 bases lay outside the gene matches. CDR3 coding DNA: TGTGCCAGCAGCCCATATGCCGGGACAGGATTCCACGAGCAGTACTTC. Amino acid sequence: CASSPYAGTGFHEQYF.

This chain connects TRBV18 to TRBJ2-2, with 8 bases that match TRBD1. Germline CDR1 is KGHSH and CDR2 is LQKENI. V dropped 2 bases and J dropped 4; count of bases not matched to a gene: 6. The CDR3 is 16 amino acids. In nucleotides, the CDR3 is TGTGCCAGCTCACCAAAGTCAGGGGGCTTCACCGGGGAGCTGTTTTTT. This translates into CASSPKSGGFTGELFF. Full variable domain (missing parts from reference TRBV18 and TRBJ2-2): NAGVMQNPRHLVRRRGQEARLRCSPMKGHSHVYWYRQLPEEGLKFMVYLQKENIIDESGMPKERFSAEFPKEGPSILRIQQVVRGDSAAYFCASSPKSGGFTGELFFGEGSRLTVL.